The 28 T cell receptor beta chains listed next were all sequenced from one sample in a study of blood T cell repertoires in COVID-19. Clones were sequenced by immunoSEQ multiplex PCR, and TCRdb holds only the in-frame ones, with some missing. The data hold around 130,000 clones, with 84% observed a single time. Sequenced sample: peripheral blood. These TCRs come from a man younger than 45 with COVID-19, enrolled during active disease.

For the CDR3, the DNA is TGCGCCAGCAGCCCAAGGGGCTTTGCTGGAAACACCATATATTTT. Translating gives CASSPRGFAGNTIYF. The J gene is TRBJ1-3, the V gene TRBV4-1; perhaps TRBD1 as D (5 bases). Germline CDR1 MGHRA, CDR2 YSYEKL. Trimming pared 4 bases from V and 2 bases from J, leaving 12 bases between. This CDR3 comprises 15 residues.

This chain connects TRBV7-2 to TRBJ1-1, with 10 bases identical to TRBD1. This CDR3 spans 14 amino acids. J lost 6 bases, V lost 2 bases, and 3 bases had no gene match. Per germline, CDR1 SGHTA and CDR2 FQGNSA. This CDR3 is CASSLRQGAAEAFF. For the CDR3, the DNA is TGTGCCAGCAGCTTAAGACAGGGGGCGGCTGAAGCTTTCTTT.

The chain combines TRBV7-2 with TRBJ2-1; 12 nucleotides align to TRBD2. V shed 11 bases, J shed 10 bases, and the junction held 12 bases outside the gene matches. Per germline, CDR1 SGHTA and CDR2 FQGNSA. This CDR3 has 14 residues. CDR3 sequence reads: CAAGLAGGRREQFF. In DNA form, the CDR3 reads TGTGCCGCGGGGCTAGCGGGAGGGAGGAGGGAGCAGTTCTTC.

V and J are TRBV24-1 and TRBJ1-4; D is possibly TRBD1 (6 bases). The CDR3 consists of 17 residues. V shed 4 bases and J shed 7 bases, with 21 bases lying between them. Germline lookup yields CDR1 KGHDR and CDR2 SFDVKD. CDR3 sequence reads: CATSEWTSGGESEKLFF. CDR3 nucleotides: TGTGCCACCAGTGAATGGACCTCGGGGGGCGAGAGTGAAAAACTGTTTTTT.

The gene calls are TRBV7-9 and TRBJ2-3, with 7 positions matching TRBD1. The V and J ends lost 4 bases and 7 bases, in that order; junction bases with no gene match: 11. The CDR3 has 15 residues. Germline CDR1 reads SEHNR; CDR2 reads FQNEAQ (reference sequence). DNA of the CDR3: TGTGCCAGCAGCTGGAACCGGGACAGTCTAAATACGCAGTATTTT. Translating gives CASSWNRDSLNTQYF.

This clone was seen only a few times. This sequence joins TRBV7-2 and TRBJ1-5, with D maybe TRBD1 (6 bases). Deletions cut 6 bases from V and 7 bases from J, with 19 bases between. CDR1 SGHTA and CDR2 FQGNSA come from the germline V gene. The CDR3 has 15 residues. The CDR3 coding sequence is TGTGCCAGCAGTCAACAGGGCTACGCGGTGCAGCCCCAGCATTTT. This translates into CASSQQGYAVQPQHF. Combining the CDR3 with reference TRBV7-2 and TRBJ1-5 gives the whole variable domain GAGVSQSPSNKVTEKGKDVELRCDPISGHTALYWYRQSLGQGLEFLIYFQGNSAPDKSGLPSDRFSAERTGGSVSTLTIQRTQQEDSAVYLCASSQQGYAVQPQHFGDGTRLSIL.

The V call is TRBV7-9, the J call TRBJ2-3; perhaps TRBD1 as D (5 bases). CDR3 length: 16 residues. The V gene's germline CDR1 is SEHNR and CDR2 FQNEAQ (reference sequence). V was cut by 4 bases and J by 4 bases, with 18 bases left in between. In DNA, the CDR3 is TGTGCCAGCAGCTGGGGCCATCTTGTGTTTTCAGATACGCAGTATTTT. It translates to CASSWGHLVFSDTQYF.

The chain has TRBV11-3 and TRBJ2-5, with D perhaps matching TRBD1 (5 bases). V gave up 1 base and J gave up 4 bases, with 7 bases separating them. The V gene's germline CDR1 is SGHNT and CDR2 YENEEA. This CDR3 has 13 residues. CDR3 protein: CASSLGGAETQYF. The CDR3 nucleotides read TGTGCCAGCAGCTTAGGTGGGGCAGAGACCCAGTACTTC. The complete variable domain, with remaining parts taken from reference TRBV11-3 and TRBJ2-5, reads EAGVVQSPRYKIIEKKQPVAFWCNPISGHNTLYWYLQNLGQGPELLIRYENEEAVDDSQLPKDRFSAERLKGVDSTLKIQPAELGDSAVYLCASSLGGAETQYFGPGTRLLVL.

The chain couples TRBV28 to TRBJ2-4, with 7 bases lining up with TRBD1. Trimming removed 5 bases from V and 8 bases from J; junction bases left unmatched: 6. CDR3 length: 13 amino acids. The V gene's germline CDR1 is MDHEN and CDR2 SYDVKM. The CDR3 DNA reads TGTGCCAGCAGTCCTCGACAGGGAGACATTCAGTACTTC. It encodes CASSPRQGDIQYF.

In this sample, this clone turned up a few times. The chain combines TRBV28 with TRBJ1-2, with D possibly matching TRBD1 (5 bases). The CDR3 is made up of 14 amino acids. Germline V lookup: CDR1 MDHEN, CDR2 SYDVKM. Trimming took off 4 bases at V and 5 bases at J, with 14 bases between the two ends. CDR3 sequence reads: CASSYNTGIYGYTF. In DNA form, the CDR3 reads TGTGCCAGCAGTTATAATACAGGCATTTATGGCTACACCTTC.

This chain uses TRBV9 with TRBJ1-1; 11 bases line up with TRBD1. Trimming removed 3 bases from V and 10 bases from J; junction bases left unmatched: 11. Looked up from germline, CDR1 is SGDLS and CDR2 is YYNGEE. This CDR3 is built from 15 residues. Here the CDR3 DNA reads TGTGCCAGCAGCGCGGGCCCGGGACAGGGGGAAGGAGCTTTCTTT. It translates to CASSAGPGQGEGAFF.

The rearrangement joins TRBV5-1 to TRBJ1-2; the D gene is possibly TRBD1 (6 bases). V gave up 1 base and J gave up 2 bases, with 9 bases separating them. The germline gives CDR1 SGHRS, CDR2 YFSETQ. The CDR3 has 14 amino acids. CDR3 DNA: TGCGCCAGCAGCTTGACGCAGGGGAACTATGGCTACACCTTC. Its protein is CASSLTQGNYGYTF.

This chain joins TRBV28 and TRBJ2-7, with D hard to call. The germline gives CDR1 MDHEN, CDR2 SYDVKM. V was trimmed by 2 bases and J by 2 bases, leaving 7 bases between them. The CDR3 is made up of 13 amino acids. The CDR3 protein is CASSLPQTYEQYF. CDR3 nucleotides: TGTGCCAGCAGTTTACCCCAGACCTACGAGCAGTACTTC.

The chain employs TRBV28 and TRBJ2-7, with 8 bases matching TRBD2. V was clipped by 6 bases and J by 1 base; unmatched bases: 8. CDR1 is MDHEN, CDR2 SYDVKM, per germline. CDR3 length equals 15 residues. The CDR3 DNA follows: TGTGCCAGCAGACCCCTCGGGGGGGGGTCCTACGAGCAGTACTTC. It encodes CASRPLGGGSYEQYF.

The rearrangement links TRBV3-1 (or the pseudogene TRBV3-2) to TRBJ1-2, with D unclear. Germline V gene data show CDR1 as LGHDT and CDR2 as YNNKEL (reference sequence). The CDR3 consists of 14 residues. V lost 0 bases to trimming and J lost 4 bases, with 9 bases between them. The CDR3 is CASSQELGLYGYTF. CDR3 in DNA: TGTGCCAGCAGCCAAGAACTGGGCCTCTATGGCTACACCTTC.

This clone was detected only a few times. The V and J genes are TRBV2 and TRBJ1-4, with TRBD1 identical over 7 bases. CDR1 is SNHLY and CDR2 is FYNNEI in the germline V gene. CDR3 length: 14 amino acids. J lost 8 bases, V lost 6 bases, and 9 bases had no gene match. CDR3 in amino acids: CASREDRFGEKLFF. The CDR3 DNA follows: TGTGCCAGCAGGGAGGACAGGTTCGGGGAAAAACTGTTTTTT.

The chain links TRBV29-1 to TRBJ2-5; 10 nucleotides line up with TRBD2. Germline V gene sequence: CDR1 SQVTM, CDR2 ANQGSEA. This CDR3 contains 14 residues. With 5 bases clipped from V and 0 bases from J, the junction kept 3 bases outside the gene matches. DNA of the CDR3: TGCAGCGTTATCACTAGCGGGGACCAAGAGACCCAGTACTTC. It encodes CSVITSGDQETQYF. The complete variable domain, with remaining parts taken from reference TRBV29-1 and TRBJ2-5, reads SAVISQKPSRDICQRGTSLTIQCQVDSQVTMMFWYRQQPGQSLTLIATANQGSEATYESGFVIDKFPISRPNLTFSTLTVSNMSPEDSSIYLCSVITSGDQETQYFGPGTRLLVL.

The chain couples TRBV4-1 to TRBJ2-2; D is perhaps TRBD1 (6 bases). The CDR3 loop spans 20 amino acids. Trimming took off 1 base at V and 1 base at J, with 22 bases between the two ends. The germline V gene has CDR1 MGHRA and CDR2 YSYEKL. The CDR3 bases are TGCGCCAGCAGCCAAGTAGGCGGAAGCGGCCGGGGACAGAACACCGGGGAGCTGTTTTTT. This sequence encodes CASSQVGGSGRGQNTGELFF.

This clone was detected only a few times. The chain joins TRBV7-2 to TRBJ1-1; unclear D gene. There are 14 residues in the CDR3. CDR1 SGHTA and CDR2 FQGNSA come from the germline V gene. Trimming cost V 5 bases and J 5 bases, with 15 bases left between them. The CDR3 sequence is CASSLRRVNTEAFF. The CDR3 DNA reads as TGTGCCAGCAGCCTACGGAGGGTAAATACTGAAGCTTTCTTT.

This sequence joins TRBV18 and TRBJ2-2; D is unclear. The CDR3 contains 16 residues. In germline, CDR1 is KGHSH, CDR2 LQKENI. V shed 0 bases and J shed 2 bases, with 10 bases lying between them. CDR3 sequence (DNA): TGTGCCAGCTCACCACCGACGACAAGTAACACCGGGGAGCTGTTTTTT. Protein product: CASSPPTTSNTGELFF.

This clone was observed a single time. The CDR3 nucleotides are TGTGCCAGCAGTATGGGACTAGCGGGAGTAAATGAGCAGTTCTTC. Protein: CASSMGLAGVNEQFF. This chain links TRBV27 with TRBJ2-1; the match to TRBD2 covers 14 bases. Germline-derived CDR1 and CDR2 are MNHEY and SMNVEV (reference sequence). The CDR3 sequence is 15 residues long. With V trimmed by 5 bases and J by 7 bases, 4 bases remained unmatched.

The genes are TRBV7-3 and TRBJ2-1, with 15 bases that match TRBD2. Germline V gives CDR1 SGHTA, CDR2 FQGTGA. V gave up 1 base and J gave up 2 bases; unmatched junction bases: 6. This CDR3 is built from 19 residues. The CDR3 DNA is TGTGCCAGCAGCTTAAACGGACTAGCGGGAGGGACCGCCTACAATGAGCAGTTCTTC. As protein: CASSLNGLAGGTAYNEQFF.

The rearrangement links TRBV18 to TRBJ1-1, with 9 bases aligning to TRBD1. This CDR3 has 16 amino acids. CDR1 is KGHSH and CDR2 is LQKENI in the germline V gene. The V gene end was trimmed by 6 bases and the J gene end by 1 base; junction bases not matched to a gene: 9. The CDR3 protein is CASSPRTGDTNTEAFF. The CDR3 DNA reads as TGTGCCAGCTCCCCAAGGACAGGGGATACGAACACTGAAGCTTTCTTT.

The rearrangement uses TRBV5-4 and TRBJ2-1; TRBD2 agrees at 7 bases. Germline CDR1 is SGHNT and CDR2 is YYREEE (reference sequence). The CDR3 contains 15 residues. V dropped 4 bases and J dropped 6; count of bases not matched to a gene: 10. The CDR3 DNA follows: TGTGCCAGCAGCCCGGATGTTGGGGGGGGCAATGAGCAGTTCTTC. This translates into CASSPDVGGGNEQFF. The variable domain in full, with the rest retrieved from reference TRBV5-4 and TRBJ2-1, is ETGVTQSPTHLIKTRGQQVTLRCSSQSGHNTVSWYQQALGQGPQFIFQYYREEENGRGNFPPRFSGLQFPNYSSELNVNALELDDSALYLCASSPDVGGGNEQFFGPGTRLTVL.

V gene TRBV27 combines with J gene TRBJ1-2, with D possibly TRBD1 on 6 matching bases. This CDR3 has 13 residues. Looked up from germline, CDR1 is MNHEY and CDR2 is SMNVEV (reference sequence). Deletions cut 5 bases from V and 7 bases from J, with 14 bases between. The CDR3, as DNA: TGTGCCAGCAGTCAAGGGGGAATTTCTGGCTACACCTTC. Translated, it gives CASSQGGISGYTF.

The chain joins TRBV11-1 to TRBJ2-2; 9 nucleotides agree with TRBD2. The CDR3 consists of 15 residues. J gave up 4 bases and V 2 bases, and 2 bases lay outside the gene matches. Germline V lookup: CDR1 SGHAT, CDR2 FQDESV (reference sequence). The CDR3 sequence: CASSLRREGTGELFF. The CDR3 region has the DNA TGTGCCAGCAGCTTACGGCGGGAGGGCACCGGGGAGCTGTTTTTT.

This chain joins TRBV5-1 and TRBJ2-5; 11 positions agree with TRBD1. CDR3 length: 16 residues. V was clipped by 4 bases and J by 5 bases; unmatched bases: 10. CDR1 and CDR2 from the germline V gene are SGHRS and YFSETQ. The CDR3 DNA follows: TGCGCCAGCAGCAGGGAGGCTAGGGACAGGGGGGAGACCCAGTACTTC. This translates into CASSREARDRGETQYF.

The genes are TRBV4-1 and TRBJ2-7; D is undetermined. Deletions cut 5 bases from V and 4 bases from J, with 12 bases between. Per germline, CDR1 MGHRA and CDR2 YSYEKL. This CDR3 is built from 13 residues. Here the CDR3 DNA reads TGCGCCAGCAGCTTCGCGGAATCTTACGAGCAGTACTTC. This sequence encodes CASSFAESYEQYF.